Listed below are T cell receptor beta chains from one sample, sequenced in a study of cytomegalovirus exposure and HLA in healthy donors. Only in-frame clones appear in the TCRdb table, and some are missing; sequencing was by immunoSEQ multiplex PCR. Of 180,000 or so clones in the sample, roughly 80% were seen once. Sample: PBMCs. These receptors were obtained from a female donor in good health and CMV-seronegative. The CDR3 runs from the conserved cysteine through the conserved F or W. The D gene is left open where the match is weak. Clone size is shown for a subset of rows, as once, few, many or a class of expanded clone.

v_call: TRBV4-2; d_call: TRBD2; j_call: TRBJ2-3; clone_size: -; cdr3_nt: TGTGCCAGCAGCCTCCTGGCTAGCGGGAGTCCGGATACGCAGTATTTT; cdr3_aa: CASSLLASGSPDTQYF
v_call: TRBV9; d_call: TRBD1; j_call: TRBJ1-2; clone_size: -; cdr3_nt: TGTGCCAGCAGCGCCTCGGACAGGCGGTCCTATGGCTACACCTTC; cdr3_aa: CASSASDRRSYGYTF
v_call: TRBV25-1; d_call: TRBD2; j_call: TRBJ2-4; clone_size: -; cdr3_nt: TGTGCCAGCAGTGTTGGGAGGGCCATTCAGTACTTC; cdr3_aa: CASSVGRAIQYF
v_call: TRBV5-1; d_call: -; j_call: TRBJ1-5; clone_size: once; cdr3_nt: TGCGCCAGCAGCTACCAGGGAGGCGGTCAGCCCCAGCATTTT; cdr3_aa: CASSYQGGGQPQHF
v_call: TRBV10-2; d_call: -; j_call: TRBJ1-6; clone_size: -; cdr3_nt: TGCGCCAGCAGTGATCAACACCAAGATTCACCCCTCCACTTT; cdr3_aa: CASSDQHQDSPLHF
v_call: TRBV4-2; d_call: TRBD1; j_call: TRBJ1-4; clone_size: -; cdr3_nt: TGTGCCAGCAGCCCCGGGCACAGGGGAGAAAAACTGTTTTTT; cdr3_aa: CASSPGHRGEKLFF
v_call: TRBV5-1; d_call: TRBD2; j_call: TRBJ2-1; clone_size: -; cdr3_nt: TGCGCCAGCAGCGGAACGCCTACCGGGACTAGTTTAAATGAGCAGTTCTTC; cdr3_aa: CASSGTPTGTSLNEQFF
v_call: TRBV9; d_call: TRBD1; j_call: TRBJ2-7; clone_size: -; cdr3_nt: TGTGCCAGCAGCGTAGGAGGGGGACAGGGGGCTTTGGACGAGCAGTACTTC; cdr3_aa: CASSVGGGQGALDEQYF
v_call: TRBV7-9; d_call: TRBD2; j_call: TRBJ2-3; clone_size: -; cdr3_nt: TGTGCCAGCAGCTTAGGGGGAGGGCCGACGCAGTATTTT; cdr3_aa: CASSLGGGPTQYF
v_call: TRBV4-3; d_call: TRBD1; j_call: TRBJ1-2; clone_size: -; cdr3_nt: TGCGCCAGCAGCCAAGCCCTGACAGGGAACTATGGCTACACCTTC; cdr3_aa: CASSQALTGNYGYTF
v_call: TRBV14; d_call: TRBD1; j_call: TRBJ1-5; clone_size: -; cdr3_nt: TGTGCCAGCAGCCAAGCAGGGGGCCTAAATCAGCCCCAGCATTTT; cdr3_aa: CASSQAGGLNQPQHF
v_call: TRBV5-1; d_call: -; j_call: TRBJ2-3; clone_size: once; cdr3_nt: TGCGCCAGCCGATTCCCGAGGGACTCTAGCACAGATACGCAGTATTTT; cdr3_aa: CASRFPRDSSTDTQYF
v_call: TRBV10-3; d_call: TRBD1; j_call: TRBJ1-6; clone_size: once; cdr3_nt: TGTGCCATCAGGGAGGGGGCAAATGATTCACCCCTCCACTTT; cdr3_aa: CAIREGANDSPLHF
v_call: TRBV5-1; d_call: -; j_call: TRBJ2-7; clone_size: -; cdr3_nt: TGCGCCAGCAGCTTGGGGGGGCACTACGAGCAGTACTTC; cdr3_aa: CASSLGGHYEQYF
v_call: TRBV12-5; d_call: -; j_call: TRBJ2-3; clone_size: -; cdr3_nt: TGTGCTAGTGGTTTGGTAAAGGATGGGGACTCGGGGGCAGATACGCAGTATTTT; cdr3_aa: CASGLVKDGDSGADTQYF
v_call: TRBV4-1; d_call: TRBD2; j_call: TRBJ2-7; clone_size: -; cdr3_nt: TGCGCCAGCAGCCAAGAGGGGTTAGCGGGAGTAACCTACGAGCAGTACTTC; cdr3_aa: CASSQEGLAGVTYEQYF
v_call: TRBV25-1; d_call: -; j_call: TRBJ2-3; clone_size: -; cdr3_nt: TGTGCCAGCAGTGAATTCGGGAGAGTAGATACGCAGTATTTT; cdr3_aa: CASSEFGRVDTQYF
v_call: TRBV9; d_call: TRBD1; j_call: TRBJ1-3; clone_size: -; cdr3_nt: TGTGCCAGCAGCGTAGGTACAGGGGACGGAAACACCATATATTTT; cdr3_aa: CASSVGTGDGNTIYF
v_call: TRBV7-2; d_call: -; j_call: TRBJ1-1; clone_size: once; cdr3_nt: TGTGCCAGCAGCTCGGGGGGGGCGAGCGTTGCTGAAGCTTTCTTT; cdr3_aa: CASSSGGASVAEAFF
v_call: TRBV2; d_call: -; j_call: TRBJ1-6; clone_size: few; cdr3_nt: TGTGCCAGCAGTGAAGGGGGGACTGGCTATAATTCACCCCTCCACTTT; cdr3_aa: CASSEGGTGYNSPLHF
v_call: TRBV27; d_call: -; j_call: TRBJ1-5; clone_size: -; cdr3_nt: TGTGCCAGCAGTTATGACAGCCTCAATCAGCCCCAGCATTTT; cdr3_aa: CASSYDSLNQPQHF
v_call: TRBV27; d_call: -; j_call: TRBJ2-7; clone_size: -; cdr3_nt: TGTGCCAGCAGTTCGTCGTGGGCAGGGTCCCACGAGCAGTACTTC; cdr3_aa: CASSSSWAGSHEQYF
v_call: TRBV2; d_call: -; j_call: TRBJ1-1; clone_size: -; cdr3_nt: TGTGCCAGCAGTGTTTCGGGGTACACTGAAGCTTTCTTT; cdr3_aa: CASSVSGYTEAFF
v_call: TRBV6-6; d_call: -; j_call: TRBJ2-1; clone_size: -; cdr3_nt: TGTGCCAGCAGTTATGGTGAGGTTCGGGGTGAGCAGTTCTTC; cdr3_aa: CASSYGEVRGEQFF
v_call: TRBV6-5; d_call: TRBD2; j_call: TRBJ2-1; clone_size: -; cdr3_nt: TGTGCCAGCAGCGTAGCGGGAGGGCCGAAGGGTGAGCAGTTCTTC; cdr3_aa: CASSVAGGPKGEQFF
v_call: TRBV28; d_call: TRBD1; j_call: TRBJ1-2; clone_size: -; cdr3_nt: TGTGCCAGCAGTTCCACAGGGGGTAAGGACTATGGCTACACCTTC; cdr3_aa: CASSSTGGKDYGYTF
v_call: TRBV19; d_call: -; j_call: TRBJ1-6; clone_size: -; cdr3_nt: TGTGCCAGTAGTAACGTCCGAGGGAAGTTGGTCTATAATTCACCCCTCCACTTT; cdr3_aa: CASSNVRGKLVYNSPLHF
v_call: TRBV7-2; d_call: -; j_call: TRBJ2-7; clone_size: -; cdr3_nt: TGTGCCAGCAGCTCCGACAGGCGCTCCTACGAGCAGTACTTC; cdr3_aa: CASSSDRRSYEQYF
v_call: TRBV21-1; d_call: -; j_call: TRBJ2-7; clone_size: once; cdr3_nt: TGTGCCAGCAGCAAAATGGCCCGGAGGCGGAATTTTTCCTACGAGCAGTACTTC; cdr3_aa: CASSKMARRRNFSYEQYF
v_call: TRBV29-1; d_call: TRBD1; j_call: TRBJ2-7; clone_size: -; cdr3_nt: TGCAGCGTTGAAATAAGGACAGGGGGGTACGAGCAGTACTTC; cdr3_aa: CSVEIRTGGYEQYF
v_call: TRBV5-4; d_call: TRBD2; j_call: TRBJ2-3; clone_size: -; cdr3_nt: TGTGCCAGCAGCAAGGGACTAGCGGGATCCACAGATACGCAGTATTTT; cdr3_aa: CASSKGLAGSTDTQYF
v_call: TRBV30; d_call: -; j_call: TRBJ2-3; clone_size: -; cdr3_nt: TGTGCCTGGAGTGTACCCGCGGGGGCTCGGGATACGCAGTATTTT; cdr3_aa: CAWSVPAGARDTQYF
v_call: TRBV25-1; d_call: -; j_call: TRBJ2-7; clone_size: -; cdr3_nt: TGTGCCAGCAGTGAATATATGCGAAACGGGGAATACGAGCAGTACTTC; cdr3_aa: CASSEYMRNGEYEQYF
v_call: TRBV7-8; d_call: -; j_call: TRBJ1-5; clone_size: -; cdr3_nt: TGTGCCAGCAGCCCCCCCGGTGGTCAGCCCCAGCATTTT; cdr3_aa: CASSPPGGQPQHF
v_call: TRBV2; d_call: TRBD1; j_call: TRBJ2-7; clone_size: -; cdr3_nt: TGTGCCAGCAGGTTGACGGGACAGGCGGGCGAGCAGTACTTC; cdr3_aa: CASRLTGQAGEQYF